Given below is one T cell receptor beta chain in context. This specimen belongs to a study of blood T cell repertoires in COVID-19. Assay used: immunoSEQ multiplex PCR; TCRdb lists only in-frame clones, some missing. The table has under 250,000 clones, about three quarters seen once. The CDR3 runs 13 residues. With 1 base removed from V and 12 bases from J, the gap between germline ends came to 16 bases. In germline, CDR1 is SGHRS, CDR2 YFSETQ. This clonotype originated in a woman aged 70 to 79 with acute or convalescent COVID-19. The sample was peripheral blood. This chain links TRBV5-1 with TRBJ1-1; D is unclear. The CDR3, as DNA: TGCGCCAGCAGCTTGCGGGAGGGTGAGAGAACTTTCTTT. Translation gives CASSLREGERTFF.